This passage covers 18 T cell receptor beta chains from one sample sequenced in a study of cytomegalovirus exposure and HLA in healthy donors. The PCR used 60 Vbeta and 13 Jbeta primers. Using immunoSEQ multiplex PCR, the repertoire was profiled, and TCRdb retains in-frame clones only, with some absent. The sample has about 300,000 clones, roughly 85% seen once. The specimen was PBMCs. The receptors here all came from a middle-aged man in good health and CMV-seropositive.

V gene TRBV9 combines with J gene TRBJ1-1, with D possibly being TRBD1 (5 bases). Trimming pared 7 bases from V and 1 base from J, leaving 14 bases between. The CDR3 is made up of 14 amino acids. Germline V lookup: CDR1 SGDLS, CDR2 YYNGEE. CDR3 in amino acids: CASGPGFGNTEAFF. The CDR3 bases are TGTGCCAGCGGCCCAGGGTTCGGGAACACTGAAGCTTTCTTT.

The chain joins TRBV28 to TRBJ2-1; D perhaps matches TRBD1 (6 bases). Trimming cost V 7 bases and J 6 bases, with 16 bases left between them. The CDR3 has 14 amino acids. Germline CDR1 and CDR2: MDHEN and SYDVKM. The CDR3 DNA sequence: TGTGCCAGCACCAGGGTGGGGGCCTCCAATGAGCAGTTCTTC. It translates to CASTRVGASNEQFF.

V gene TRBV5-6 combines with J gene TRBJ1-5; a weak D match, TRBD1 (6 bases). V dropped 1 base and J dropped 9 bases, with 17 bases sitting between them. Germline loops: CDR1 SGHDT, CDR2 YYEEEE. The CDR3 totals 15 residues. The DNA for the CDR3 is TGTGCCAGCAGCTTGAAGGGGGTCAGGGAGGGGCCCCAGCATTTT. The encoded protein is CASSLKGVREGPQHF.

The chain recombines TRBV2 with TRBJ2-1, with 9 nucleotides matching TRBD2. The ends lost 4 bases at V and 6 bases at J; junction bases unmatched: 7. This CDR3 spans 15 amino acids. Germline V lookup: CDR1 SNHLY, CDR2 FYNNEI. The CDR3 spells CASSARREGLNEQFF. In nucleotides, the CDR3 is TGTGCCAGCAGTGCCCGGCGGGAGGGCCTCAATGAGCAGTTCTTC.

This clone was observed once. V is TRBV5-5 and J is TRBJ2-7, with 7 bases identical to TRBD1. Germline CDR1 is SGHKS and CDR2 is YYEKEE (reference sequence). The CDR3 length is 15 residues. V lost 4 bases and J lost 9; bases outside the gene matches: 16. The CDR3, as DNA: TGTGCCAGCAGCACTGACAGGGCCCGGTTCTTTGCGCAGTACTTC. Translated, it gives CASSTDRARFFAQYF.

This sequence joins TRBV9 and TRBJ2-1; D may be TRBD2 (5 bases). Trimming cost V 3 bases and J 8 bases, with 12 bases left between them. Looked up from germline, CDR1 is SGDLS and CDR2 is YYNGEE. The CDR3 is made up of 13 amino acids. The DNA for the CDR3 is TGTGCCAGCAGCGCCGGGTGGCGGGATGAGCAGTTCTTC. Its translation is CASSAGWRDEQFF.

The V gene is TRBV4-1, the J gene TRBJ1-3; D gene ambiguous. V was pared by 0 bases and J by 0 bases, with 9 bases between. CDR1 MGHRA and CDR2 YSYEKL come from the germline V gene. This CDR3 comprises 16 residues. In DNA, the CDR3 is TGCGCCAGCAGCCAAGATGCGGGATACTCTGGAAACACCATATATTTT. Its translation is CASSQDAGYSGNTIYF.

The chain links TRBV6-1 to TRBJ2-2, with D unresolved. The germline gives CDR1 MNHNS, CDR2 SASEGT. The CDR3 contains 14 residues. V lost 1 base, J lost 4 bases, and 7 bases lay in between. DNA for the CDR3: TGTGCCAGCAGTGAAGGCGTGATCACCGGGGAGCTGTTTTTT. The encoded protein is CASSEGVITGELFF.

This chain joins TRBV27 and TRBJ2-5, with TRBD2 matching 8 bases. CDR3 length equals 14 residues. J gave up 4 bases and V 6 bases, and 7 bases lay outside the gene matches. Germline-derived CDR1 and CDR2 are MNHEY and SMNVEV (reference sequence). The DNA of the CDR3 is TGTGCCAGCAGCCCCGGGGGGGCGCCAGAGACCCAGTACTTC. Amino acids: CASSPGGAPETQYF.

The chain is built from TRBV7-9 and TRBJ2-5, with TRBD1 matching 9 bases. V dropped 4 bases and J dropped 5; count of bases not matched to a gene: 5. Germline V gene lookup returns CDR1 SEHNR and CDR2 FQNEAQ (reference sequence). The CDR3 runs to 14 residues. DNA of the CDR3: TGTGCCAGCAGCTGGGGACAGGGTATCGAGACCCAGTACTTC. It encodes CASSWGQGIETQYF.

Points on this clone: One end of the junction varies from germline; a read error may be responsible. The rearrangement uses TRBV7-7 and TRBJ2-3, with TRBD1 matching 7 bases. Germline assignment: CDR1 SSHAT and CDR2 FNYEAQ (reference sequence). The CDR3 runs to 15 residues. DNA of the CDR3: TGTGCTAGCAGCCGGACAGGACGTAGCACAGATACGCAGTATTTT. Translating it yields CASSRTGRSTDTQYF.

For the CDR3, the DNA is TGTGCCAGCAGTATACCGGGACTAGCGGGAGGATCCGTCGGGGAGCTGTTTTTT. Translation gives CASSIPGLAGGSVGELFF. V is TRBV27 and J is TRBJ2-2; 15 positions match TRBD2. The CDR3 loop spans 18 amino acids. CDR1 is MNHEY and CDR2 is SMNVEV in the germline V gene (reference sequence). With 5 bases clipped from V and 7 bases from J, the junction kept 11 bases outside the gene matches.

The chain carries TRBV11-2 and TRBJ1-2, with no clear D. CDR3 length equals 14 residues. Per the germline V gene, CDR1 is SGHAT and CDR2 is FQNNGV. V gave up 1 base and J gave up 4 bases, with 10 bases separating them. The CDR3 region is CASSLVGAGYGYTF. As DNA, the CDR3 is TGTGCCAGCAGCTTAGTGGGAGCGGGCTATGGCTACACCTTC.

The rearrangement joins TRBV16 to TRBJ2-3, with 7 bases aligning to TRBD2. V shed 0 bases, J shed 4 bases, and the junction held 10 bases outside the gene matches. Germline values: CDR1 KGHSY, CDR2 FQNENV. CDR3 size: 17 residues. CDR3 sequence: CASSQSAAGEPPDTQYF. DNA for the CDR3: TGTGCCAGCAGCCAATCGGCGGCGGGAGAGCCCCCAGATACGCAGTATTTT.

A few counts support this clone. The chain has TRBV28 and TRBJ2-5, with D perhaps TRBD2 (5 bases). In germline, CDR1 is MDHEN, CDR2 SYDVKM. V gave up 5 bases and J gave up 2 bases, with 12 bases separating them. CDR3 length: 14 residues. The CDR3 spells CASSGRDYQETQYF. CDR3 nucleotide sequence: TGTGCCAGCAGTGGGCGAGACTATCAAGAGACCCAGTACTTC.

The CDR3 coding sequence is TGTGCCAGCAGCGTAGTGGGGGGACCTCCTAACAATGAGCAGTTCTTC. Amino acids: CASSVVGGPPNNEQFF. J is TRBJ2-1 and V is TRBV9; a weak D match, TRBD2 (6 bases). From germline, CDR1 is SGDLS and CDR2 YYNGEE. The CDR3 has 16 amino acids. Trimming removed 0 bases from V and 5 bases from J, with 15 bases in between.

To note about this clone: At one boundary the junction diverges from the germline segment, which might be a read error. This sequence joins TRBV7-7 and TRBJ2-2, with D perhaps matching TRBD2 (5 bases). Germline lookup yields CDR1 SSHAT and CDR2 FNYEAQ (reference sequence). The CDR3 runs to 13 residues. The DNA of the CDR3 is TGTGCTAGCAGCTTAGAGAGGGCCGGGGAGCTGTTTTTT. As protein: CASSLERAGELFF. Full variable domain (remainder filled in from reference TRBV7-7 and TRBJ2-2): GAGVSQSPRYKVTKRGQDVTLRCDPISSHATLYWYQQALGQGPEFLTYFNYEAQPDKSGLPSDRFSAERPEGSISTLTIQRTEQRDSAMYRCASSLERAGELFFGEGSRLTVL.

This rearrangement joins TRBV27 to TRBJ2-3, with D tentatively TRBD2 (5 bases). The germline V gene encodes CDR1 MNHEY and CDR2 SMNVEV (reference sequence). With 2 bases removed from V and 0 bases from J, the gap between germline ends came to 12 bases. The CDR3 spans 16 residues. CDR3 coding DNA: TGTGCCAGCAGTTTAGGGGAGAGAAAGAGCACAGATACGCAGTATTTT. Residues: CASSLGERKSTDTQYF.